The present T cell receptor beta chain was sequenced within a study of cytomegalovirus exposure and HLA in healthy donors (dated 2017 in TCRdb). With respect to the entire study: An earlier analysis of several hundred of the donors reported 250 to 350 Gb of sequence data and 117 million unique TCR beta sequences obtained from approximately 180 million T cells. Approximately 310 gigabases of sequencing data and tens of millions of unique TCR sequences were included in an early release covering 550 to 800 HLA-typed donors. The genetic ancestry cluster associated with self-reported Caucasian donors included about four fifths of the 398 genotyped donors. The study was designed to test whether signatures of past pathogen exposure could be identified by cataloging public T cell receptors. The study used immunosequencing to profile the T cell repertoires of approximately 630 subjects and linked those repertoires to cytomegalovirus serostatus. In addition to the first cohort of approximately 670 subjects, a separate validation cohort of 100 to 150 different subjects was used. To predict cytomegalovirus infection status, the study brought together high-throughput TCR immunosequencing, statistical association of individual TCRs with disease status, and machine learning. A later analysis re-examined previously published TCR beta repertoires from about 670 donors and added high-resolution HLA genotyping to investigate patterns of TCR occurrence. Rather than drawing on any new phenotypic data, the later analysis identified candidate immune exposures from TCR beta sequences and the way those sequences occurred across donors. To decide whether each TCR beta V gene segment behaved as functional or pseudogenic, an earlier analysis of fewer than 750 of the donors relied on high-throughput TCR beta sequencing. Donor age, sex, ethnicity and CMV serostatus were compiled alongside the repertoire data. Genome-wide SNP genotypes for about three fifths of the roughly 670 donors were used in a later genetic analysis, which treated that subset as a discovery cohort. Every repertoire in the discovery cohort had been generated on one and the same sequencing platform. Both class I and class II loci were covered by HLA typing, at four-digit resolution. Typing coverage differed by locus: A, B, C, DRB1 and DQB1 were typed in about 629-630 donors, DQA1 in 500 to 550, DPA1 in approximately 600, and DPB1 in just under 490. About 5 DR-DQ haplotypes were handled as single units for association and clustering, since linkage in the cohort was strong. Among about 400 genotyped donors of the cohort, an average of approximately 220,000 unique TCR beta nucleotide sequences was sequenced per donor, of which about 19% were non-productive. Results the study describes overall, beyond this receptor: Correlated functional status among segregating V segments might reflect linkage disequilibrium, but an unknown experimental factor could not be ruled out. Roughly uniform sequencing depth across donors was assumed in presence/absence analyses, although this assumption may not hold. A further reported finding was that TCR beta sequences accurately predicted the HLA-A and HLA-B alleles for most subjects in the first cohort. Because HLA typing was unavailable for some donors at each locus, only the typed subset was used in association tests. A later analysis found that TCR association rates varied across HLA loci, with DRB1 alleles showing the most associated TCRs and HLA-C alleles the fewest. In an earlier analysis of approximately 590 of the donors, most TCR beta V segments appeared in productive rearrangements about 90% or about 30% of the time, broadly matching IMGT annotations. According to a later genetic analysis, donors in an Asian-associated ancestry cluster had fewer N-insertions in productive TCRs than the approximately 610-donor mean. This cohort had only TCR beta chains sequenced, and the lack of alpha or paired-chain data limited which features could be detected. A cluster of highly shared sequence variants was judged likely to represent a technical artifact of the sequencing pipeline. The authors suggested that the approach could potentially be generalized to other disease states and immunological phenotypes. For the cohort, immune exposure information was limited to CMV serostatus. Some IMGT-functional V segments, including TRBV6-2 and TRBV6-3, could not be distinguished by the 87-base-pair reads and were therefore excluded. Because counts were too low, seventeen rarely observed V segments, including chromosome 9 orphons, were left out of the earlier analysis of approximately 500 of the donors. A later analysis found that most CMV-associated TCR beta chains appeared HLA-restricted, with HLA associations seemingly driven largely by CMV exposure. In vitro tests confirmed that a few of the cytomegalovirus-associated TCR beta chains recognize cytomegalovirus antigens. A later genetic analysis associated a missense DCLRE1C variant with V-gene and J-gene trimming of TCR beta chains, and an independent cohort replicated the association. According to a later analysis, parvovirus B19, influenza, CMV and Epstein-Barr virus appeared linked to several top co-occurrence clusters. Strong co-occurrence of HLA alleles, especially DR and DQ, made assigning TCR associations to individual alleles difficult. While some public TCRs were present in many individuals, most TCR sequences turned up only very rarely across donors. At a false discovery rate of 0.05, a later analysis linked about 16,000 TCR beta sequences to specific HLA alleles. The classifier was reported to diagnose cytomegalovirus status with high specificity and sensitivity in both the original and validation cohorts. The study listed 170 or so TCR beta chains as associated with cytomegalovirus. In a later analysis, HLA-associated TCR beta chains were found to be more clonally expanded and to have lower generation probabilities than equally common non-associated chains.

The cohort consisted of 650 to 700 healthy bone marrow donors. All cohort members were sampled while nominally healthy, although unrecorded immune exposures were likely present. The donor tested CMV seropositive, placing the donor among the roughly 300 seropositive members of the cohort. Each donor provided a peripheral blood sample, and peripheral blood mononuclear cells were used for TCR beta sequencing. The Qiagen DNeasy Blood Extraction Kit was used to extract genomic DNA from the blood cell samples. Libraries were built with the immunoSEQ multiplex PCR assay. For the multiplex PCR, a mixture combining 60 forward primers for TCR Vbeta segments and 13 reverse primers for TCR Jbeta segments was used. The CDR3 region of rearranged TCR beta genes was amplified from genomic DNA with a multiplex PCR assay. On the Illumina HiSeq System, the amplified TCR beta libraries were sequenced as 87-base-pair reads. The authors' analysis ran thus. A later analysis tallied tens of millions of unique TCR beta chains across the 550 to 850 repertoires, and 10 million to 11 million of those chains were shared by two or more donors. Raw reads were error-corrected and collapsed into unique sequences by a nearest-neighbor algorithm in which closely related sequences were merged to remove PCR and sequencing errors. To assign V, D and J gene segments, CDR3 sequences were aligned to IMGT reference sequences. For a sequence to be retained, a match of at least six nucleotides to both a V gene segment and a J gene segment was required. Rearrangements were called productive when the CDR3 lacked stop codons and stayed in frame with V and J; all others were non-productive. CDR3 was defined according to IMGT convention as the region running from the second conserved V-encoded cysteine to the conserved J-encoded phenylalanine. The earlier analysis of about 500 of the donors excluded sequences that lacked an unambiguous match to a single V gene segment. In an earlier analysis of more than 500 of the donors, a V segment was called functional when productive rearrangements were above 56.7%, and segregating when the standard deviation between donors exceeded 5%. A statistical classification framework was built to diagnose cytomegalovirus status from the catalog of TCR beta chain sequences. In a later analysis, TCR nucleotide sequences were compared against IMGT/GENE-DB human TR gene sequences so that V and J genes could be assigned. In a later analysis, CDR3 sequences and most-parsimonious VDJ recombination scenarios were assigned using the TCRdist pipeline. In a later analysis, each TCR beta chain was defined by its CDR3 amino acid sequence together with its V-gene family, and reads without a unique V-gene family were excluded. As a way to deal with suspected cross-contamination and a sequencing artifact, a later analysis dropped more than 500 nucleotide sequences that were highly shared and had low generation probability. In a later analysis, a clonal expansion index for each public chain was calculated from normalized within-repertoire ranks of inferred template counts. In a later analysis, generation probabilities were computed using a VDJ recombination model fitted to out-of-frame rearrangements, and the results were checked against IGoR. A later analysis scored TCR-TCR, TCR-HLA and TCR-CMV co-occurrence with hypergeometric tests, applying a repertoire-size bias correction to TCR pairs. A later analysis estimated false discovery rates by permuting HLA or CMV assignments 20 times. In a later analysis, co-occurring TCRs were grouped using DBSCAN, with TCRdist sequence similarity added in when clustering inside HLA-allele-positive subsets. Repertoires with fewer than 30,000 or more than 120,000 public chains, plus five repertoires with anomalous nucleotide sharing, were excluded from co-occurrence clustering. The immuneACCESS repertoire file appears here via TCRdb, limited to in-frame rearrangements. These files lack a portion of the clones; in checked studies, under half of the deficit traces to unresolved V genes, and the cause of the others is not known. V and J calls and clone size are as listed in that table; D and trimming were resolved from the DNA. The sample has under 200,000 clones on record, around 75% of them singletons. The top ten constitute 2.5% to 3% of the sample.

To note about this clone: Its antigen is not yet known. No quality values exist for individual bases; no much larger clone is one base distant.

The CDR3, cysteine through phenylalanine, is 14 amino acids long. Only the CDR3 DNA stays, 42 bases, in frame from base 1. V ends up 2 bases short and J 4 bases short, with an unmatched junction base count of 4. CDR1 and CDR2, looked up from the germline V gene, are KGHSH and LQKENI. This clonotype originated in a woman aged 45-65 years in good health and CMV-seropositive. The sample consisted of PBMCs. The sequence is built from TRBV18 and TRBJ1-2; 7 central nucleotides agree with TRBD1. The CDR3 protein is CASSPTGQSYGYTF. The nucleotide sequence is given as TGTGCCAGCTCACCAACGGGACAGAGCTATGGCTACACCTTC.